This TCR beta chain was captured by sequencing in a study of cytomegalovirus exposure and HLA in healthy donors. The PCR ran on 60 Vbeta and 13 Jbeta primers. Sequencing used immunoSEQ multiplex PCR; TCRdb keeps in-frame clones, though not all of them. The sample contains roughly 98,000 clones, approximately 72% of which appear only once. The length of the CDR3 is 13 residues. Per germline, CDR1 LNHDA and CDR2 SQIVND (reference sequence). V gave up 10 bases and J gave up 10 bases; unmatched junction bases: 7. The chain uses TRBV19 and TRBJ1-6; 10 bases agree with TRBD1. This sequence originates from a man between 18 and 29 years old in good health and CMV-seropositive. The sequencing sample was made of PBMCs. DNA for the CDR3: TGTGCCACCCGGGACAGGGGCGGCTCACCCCTCCACTTT. Protein product: CATRDRGGSPLHF. Using reference TRBV19 and TRBJ1-6 for the parts outside the CDR3, the full variable domain is DGGITQSPKYLFRKEGQNVTLSCEQNLNHDAMYWYRQDPGQGLRLIYYSQIVNDFQKGDIAEGYSVSREKKESFPLTVTSAQKNPTAFYLCATRDRGGSPLHFGNGTRLTVT.